What follows is one T cell receptor (beta chain) and its context. This entry belongs to a study of T cell responses to AZD1222 COVID-19 vaccine. This CDR3 has 14 amino acids. V was cut by 2 bases and J by 5 bases, with 13 bases left in between. Germline V gene data show CDR1 as SEHNR and CDR2 as FQNEAQ (reference sequence). The table came from immunoSEQ multiplex PCR; TCRdb's copy has only in-frame clones and leaves some out. The table shows roughly 110,000 clones, with 90% occurring only once. This sequence was found in an adult who received the AZD1222 COVID-19 vaccine. The material was peripheral blood, obtained 28 days after the second AZD1222 dose. The chain is built from TRBV7-9 and TRBJ2-7; the D is unclear. This CDR3 is CASSLNRRWDEQYF. The CDR3 DNA reads TGTGCCAGCAGCTTAAACCGCCGTTGGGACGAGCAGTACTTC.